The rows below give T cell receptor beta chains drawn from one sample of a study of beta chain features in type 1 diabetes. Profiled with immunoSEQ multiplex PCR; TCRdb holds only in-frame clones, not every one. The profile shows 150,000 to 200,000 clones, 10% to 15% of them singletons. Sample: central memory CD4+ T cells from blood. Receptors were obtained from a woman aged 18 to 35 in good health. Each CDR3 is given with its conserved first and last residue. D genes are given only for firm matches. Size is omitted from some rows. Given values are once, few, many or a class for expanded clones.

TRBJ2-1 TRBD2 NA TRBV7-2 CASSPRPGLAGFNEQFF TGTGCCAGCAGCCCCCGACCGGGACTAGCGGGATTCAATGAGCAGTTCTTC
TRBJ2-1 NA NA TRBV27 CASSPRLRATNEQFF TGTGCCAGCAGTCCTCGGCTGAGGGCCACTAATGAGCAGTTCTTC
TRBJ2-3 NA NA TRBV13 CASSPGRVTTDTQYF TGTGCCAGCAGCCCCGGGCGGGTTACCACAGATACGCAGTATTTT
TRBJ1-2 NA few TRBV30 CAWSWRGDGYTF TGTGCCTGGAGTTGGAGGGGAGATGGCTACACCTTC
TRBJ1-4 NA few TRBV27 CASSLSRGWEKLFF TGTGCCAGCAGTTTATCCCGGGGATGGGAAAAACTGTTTTTT
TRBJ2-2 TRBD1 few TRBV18 CASSPTLQGARHGELFF TGTGCCAGCTCACCGACTCTACAGGGGGCGCGCCACGGGGAGCTGTTTTTT
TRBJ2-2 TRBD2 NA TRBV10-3 CAISREGIGELFF TGTGCCATCAGCCGGGAGGGGATCGGGGAGCTGTTTTTT
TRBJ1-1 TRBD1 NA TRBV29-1 CSVTTGANTEAFF TGCAGCGTGACGACAGGGGCGAACACTGAAGCTTTCTTT
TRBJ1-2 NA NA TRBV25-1 CASSDQVRGYTF TGTGCCAGCAGTGACCAGGTTCGTGGCTACACCTTC
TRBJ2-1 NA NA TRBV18 CASSPQAEEQFF TGTGCCAGCTCACCACAAGCTGAGGAGCAGTTCTTC
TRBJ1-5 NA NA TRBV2 CASSRGGSNQPQHF TGTGCCAGCTCGCGGGGGGGTAGCAATCAGCCCCAGCATTTT
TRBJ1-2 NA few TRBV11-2 CASSLDRAYGYTF TGTGCCAGCAGCTTAGACCGCGCCTATGGCTACACCTTC
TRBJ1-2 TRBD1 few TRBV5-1 CASSLAGQQTYGYTF TGCGCCAGCAGCTTGGCGGGACAGCAAACCTATGGCTACACCTTC
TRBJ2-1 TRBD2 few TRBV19 CASSIESLAGQFF TGTGCCAGTAGTATAGAATCGCTAGCGGGGCAGTTCTTC
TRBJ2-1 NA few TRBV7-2 CASSPRAFTGTHNEQFF TGTGCCAGCAGCCCCCGGGCCTTCACAGGGACCCACAATGAGCAGTTCTTC
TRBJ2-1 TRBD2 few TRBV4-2 CASSQERGTSGRNNEQFF TGTGCCAGCAGCCAAGAACGGGGGACTAGCGGGAGGAATAATGAGCAGTTCTTC
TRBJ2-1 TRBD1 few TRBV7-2 CASSQTIGTGHYNEQFF TGTGCCAGCAGCCAAACTATCGGGACAGGACATTACAATGAGCAGTTCTTC
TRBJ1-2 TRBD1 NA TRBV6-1 CASSLTGIYGYTF TGTGCCAGCAGTCTGACAGGGATCTATGGCTACACCTTC
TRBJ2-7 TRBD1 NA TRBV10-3 CATRGQGGSYEQYF TGTGCCACGAGGGGACAGGGGGGATCCTACGAGCAGTACTTC
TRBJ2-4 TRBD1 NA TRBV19 CASSTTGPAKNIQYF TGTGCCAGTAGTACGACAGGGCCGGCCAAAAACATTCAGTACTTC
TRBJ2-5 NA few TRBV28 CASSLRGVQPQETQYF TGTGCCAGCAGTTTACGTGGTGTACAACCGCAAGAGACCCAGTACTTC
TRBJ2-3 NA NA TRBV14 CASSQDAGRYSHTQYF TGTGCCAGCAGCCAAGATGCTGGTAGATACTCCCATACGCAGTATTTT
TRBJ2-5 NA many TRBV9 CASSVGVARQETQYF TGTGCCAGCAGCGTAGGGGTAGCACGCCAAGAGACCCAGTACTTC
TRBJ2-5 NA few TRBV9 CASSVGGLQETQYF TGTGCCAGCAGCGTAGGCGGGCTTCAAGAGACCCAGTACTTC
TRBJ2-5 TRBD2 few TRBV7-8 CASSPAGAETQYF TGTGCCAGCAGCCCAGCGGGGGCGGAGACCCAGTACTTC
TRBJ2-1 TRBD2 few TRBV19 CASTRGRDDEQFF TGTGCCAGTACGCGCGGGAGGGATGATGAGCAGTTCTTC
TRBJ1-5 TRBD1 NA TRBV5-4 CASSWDRDPPQHF TGTGCCAGCAGCTGGGACAGGGACCCGCCCCAGCATTTT
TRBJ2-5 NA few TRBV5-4 CASSLSQGETQYF TGTGCCAGCAGCTTGAGTCAGGGGGAGACCCAGTACTTC
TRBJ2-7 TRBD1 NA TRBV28 CASSSGQGLFLYEQYF TGTGCCAGCAGTTCCGGACAGGGGCTCTTCCTCTACGAGCAGTACTTC
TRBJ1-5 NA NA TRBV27 CASRHSNQPQHF TGTGCCAGCAGACACAGCAATCAGCCCCAGCATTTT
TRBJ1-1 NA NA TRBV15 CATSRDPGYTEAFF TGTGCCACCAGCAGAGACCCGGGGTACACTGAAGCTTTCTTT
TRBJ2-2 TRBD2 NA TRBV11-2 CASRGGDRTGELFF TGTGCCAGCCGGGGGGGAGACCGGACCGGGGAGCTGTTTTTT
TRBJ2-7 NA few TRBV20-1 CSVGRDEQYF TGCAGTGTGGGCAGGGACGAGCAGTACTTC
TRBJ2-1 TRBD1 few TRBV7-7 CASSADRVNEQFF TGTGCTAGCAGCGCCGACAGGGTCAATGAGCAGTTCTTC
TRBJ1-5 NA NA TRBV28 CASSLSWRALGQPQHF TGTGCCAGCAGTTTAAGTTGGAGGGCTCTGGGTCAGCCCCAGCATTTT
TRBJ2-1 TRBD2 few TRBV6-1 CASSELFGTSPYNEQFF TGTGCCAGCAGTGAACTGTTTGGGACTAGCCCTTACAATGAGCAGTTCTTC
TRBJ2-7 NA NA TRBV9 CASSVNHAYEQYF TGTGCCAGCAGCGTAAATCATGCCTACGAGCAGTACTTC
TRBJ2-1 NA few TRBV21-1 CASSNSGRDSEGASNEQFF TGTGCCAGCAGCAATAGTGGGCGGGACTCGGAGGGAGCGAGCAATGAGCAGTTCTTC
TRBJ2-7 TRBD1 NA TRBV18 CASSPDRAHEQYF TGTGCCAGCTCACCTGACAGGGCCCACGAGCAGTACTTC
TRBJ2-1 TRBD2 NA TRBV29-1 CSGVAGVGYNEQFF TGCAGCGGCGTAGCGGGAGTGGGCTACAATGAGCAGTTCTTC